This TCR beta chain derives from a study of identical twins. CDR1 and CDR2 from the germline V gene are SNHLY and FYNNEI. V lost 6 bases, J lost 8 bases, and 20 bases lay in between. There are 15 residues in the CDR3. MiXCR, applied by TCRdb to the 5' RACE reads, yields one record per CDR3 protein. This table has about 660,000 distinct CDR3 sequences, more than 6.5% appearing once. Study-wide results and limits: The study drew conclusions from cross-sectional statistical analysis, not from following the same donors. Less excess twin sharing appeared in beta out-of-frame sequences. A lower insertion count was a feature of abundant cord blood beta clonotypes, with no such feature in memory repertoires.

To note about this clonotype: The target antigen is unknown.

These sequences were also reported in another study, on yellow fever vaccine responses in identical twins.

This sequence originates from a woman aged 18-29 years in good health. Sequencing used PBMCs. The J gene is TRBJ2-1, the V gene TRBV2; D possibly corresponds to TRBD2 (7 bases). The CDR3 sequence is CASRGGANLQDEQFF. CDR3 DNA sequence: TGTGCCAGCAGAGGGGGGGCCAACCTTCAGGATGAGCAGTTCTTC.